The 18 T cell receptor beta chains in this list originate from one sample, sequenced in a study of T cell repertoires in cytomegalovirus infection. Their recognized antigens are unknown. One entry per CDR3 protein results from TCRdb running MiXCR on the reads. Here the sample spans about 20,000 distinct CDR3 sequences, over 40% being singletons. The sample was CD8+ T cells from cultured PBMCs, taken from culture after CMV antigen stimulation. These receptors originate from a human donor in good health (CMV status not recorded). Some clones in this sample may be carry-over from other donors' samples.

This clonotype was seen many times. The chain carries TRBV29-1 and TRBJ2-6; weak D call: TRBD2 (5 bases). V was trimmed by 7 bases and J by 0 bases, leaving 13 bases between them. The CDR3 is 15 residues long. Germline V gene sequence: CDR1 SQVTM, CDR2 ANQGSEA. DNA of the CDR3: TGCAGCGCAAGGACTGGGGACTCTGGGGCCAACGTCCTGACTTTC. It yields the protein CSARTGDSGANVLTF.

At least ten counts were recorded for this clonotype. V and J are TRBV2 and TRBJ1-5; TRBD1 is a possible D gene (5 bases). The CDR3 length is 16 residues. Germline-derived CDR1 and CDR2 are SNHLY and FYNNEI. The V gene lost 4 bases and the J gene lost 0 bases, with 13 bases spanning the gap. The CDR3 nucleotides read TGTGCCAGCAGTGCAGGGTATCCCCATAGCAATCAGCCCCAGCATTTT. It yields the protein CASSAGYPHSNQPQHF.

This clonotype has more than one count but fewer than ten. The rearrangement joins TRBV7-8 to TRBJ2-1, with a tentative D call TRBD1 (5 bases). The CDR3 extends over 16 amino acids. V was cut by 0 bases and J by 4 bases, with 13 bases left in between. Germline CDR1 is SGHVS and CDR2 is FQNEAQ. The CDR3 sequence: CASSLAAGITYNEQFF. The CDR3 DNA reads TGTGCCAGCAGCTTAGCGGCAGGGATTACGTACAATGAGCAGTTCTTC.

This clonotype was seen only a few times. J is TRBJ1-5 and V is TRBV15; D not certain. Germline assignment: CDR1 LNHNV and CDR2 YYDKDF (reference sequence). The CDR3 spans 13 residues. V lost 5 bases to trimming and J lost 0 bases, with 5 bases between them. CDR3 DNA: TGTGCCACCAGCGGATCTAGCAATCAGCCCCAGCATTTT. Residues: CATSGSSNQPQHF.

This clonotype was picked up many times. The J gene is TRBJ1-1, the V gene TRBV12-3 or TRBV12-4; D not certain. V was pared by 1 base and J by 1 base, with 4 bases between. This CDR3 comprises 13 residues. The CDR3: CASSLGPNTEAFF. DNA for the CDR3: TGTGCCAGCAGTTTAGGTCCGAACACTGAAGCTTTCTTT.

This chain joins TRBV12-3 or TRBV12-4 and TRBJ2-3; D call uncertain. V lost 3 bases to trimming and J lost 0 bases, with 10 bases between them. The CDR3 consists of 15 residues. The CDR3 loop reads CASSLGGVSTDTQYF. The CDR3 nucleotides read TGTGCCAGCAGTTTGGGTGGAGTTAGCACAGATACGCAGTATTTT.

This chain links TRBV11-2 with TRBJ2-5; 13 positions agree with TRBD2. Looked up from germline, CDR1 is SGHAT and CDR2 is FQNNGV. The CDR3 has 15 residues. V gave up 3 bases and J gave up 7 bases; unmatched junction bases: 5. The CDR3 nucleotides read TGTGCCAGCAGCTTCGGGACTAGCGGGATTGTGACCCAGTACTTC. The encoded protein is CASSFGTSGIVTQYF. The whole variable domain, filled in from reference TRBV11-2 and TRBJ2-5, reads EAGVAQSPRYKIIEKRQSVAFWCNPISGHATLYWYQQILGQGPKLLIQFQNNGVVDDSQLPKDRFSAERLKGVDSTLKIQPAKLEDSAVYLCASSFGTSGIVTQYFGPGTRLLVL.

This clonotype was recorded a few times. The chain joins TRBV6-1 to TRBJ1-5; D not certain. Looked up from germline, CDR1 is MNHNS and CDR2 is SASEGT. This CDR3 spans 17 amino acids. The V gene lost 4 bases and the J gene lost 0 bases, with 16 bases spanning the gap. The CDR3 region has the DNA TGTGCCAGCAGTGGGGCAGATCGGAGATATAGCAATCAGCCCCAGCATTTT. Protein product: CASSGADRRYSNQPQHF.

The CDR3 reads CASSLLPTGASYEQYF. For the CDR3, the DNA is TGTGCCAGCAGCCTCCTTCCCACAGGTGCCTCCTACGAGCAGTACTTC. The V call is TRBV7-2, the J call TRBJ2-7; the D gene is possibly TRBD1 (5 bases). Germline V lookup: CDR1 SGHTA, CDR2 FQGNSA. This CDR3 is built from 16 residues. Trimming removed 5 bases at V and 0 bases at J, with 17 bases between.

This clonotype was counted only a few times. This chain links TRBV24-1 with TRBJ2-3; possible D gene TRBD1, 6 bases. The CDR3 is made up of 14 amino acids. V lost 10 bases to trimming and J lost 1 base, with 14 bases between them. Germline-derived CDR1 and CDR2 are KGHDR and SFDVKD. The CDR3 region is CATAQGIGTDTQYF. The CDR3 nucleotides are TGTGCCACGGCCCAGGGGATTGGCACAGATACGCAGTATTTT.

This chain joins TRBV7-2 and TRBJ2-7, with TRBD1 matching 12 bases. This CDR3 is 15 amino acids long. Per the germline V gene, CDR1 is SGHTA and CDR2 is FQGNSA. V dropped 3 bases and J dropped 4; count of bases not matched to a gene: 4. CDR3 sequence (DNA): TGTGCCAGCAGCTTGCCGGGACAGGGGGCTTACGAGCAGTACTTC. Protein sequence: CASSLPGQGAYEQYF. The full variable domain, with the rest looked up from reference TRBV7-2 and TRBJ2-7, is GAGVSQSPSNKVTEKGKDVELRCDPISGHTALYWYRQSLGQGLEFLIYFQGNSAPDKSGLPSDRFSAERTGGSVSTLTIQRTQQEDSAVYLCASSLPGQGAYEQYFGPGTRLTVT.

The V gene is TRBV27, the J gene TRBJ1-1; D uncertain. Germline values: CDR1 MNHEY, CDR2 SMNVEV (reference sequence). The CDR3 sequence is 13 residues long. V dropped 2 bases and J dropped 4 bases, with 8 bases sitting between them. In DNA form, the CDR3 reads TGTGCCAGCAGTTTAATGGGTGCCACTGAAGCTTTCTTT. The encoded protein is CASSLMGATEAFF.

The rearrangement links TRBV5-6 to TRBJ2-3; no definite D call. Trimming removed 3 bases at V and 2 bases at J, with 10 bases between. There are 14 residues in the CDR3. Germline CDR1 SGHDT, CDR2 YYEEEE. CDR3 amino acids: CASSYYTNTDTQYF. The CDR3 nucleotides read TGTGCCAGCAGCTATTATACAAACACAGATACGCAGTATTTT.

This sequence joins TRBV5-4 and TRBJ2-3; 8 positions agree with TRBD1. With 4 bases clipped from V and 5 bases from J, the junction kept 9 bases outside the gene matches. The CDR3 sequence is 15 residues long. Per the germline V gene, CDR1 is SGHNT and CDR2 is YYREEE (reference sequence). The DNA of the CDR3 is TGTGCCAGCAGCCTATCGACAGGGGCAATAGATACGCAGTATTTT. This sequence encodes CASSLSTGAIDTQYF.

J is TRBJ2-7 and V is TRBV9, with D uncertain. Trimming took 4 bases from V and 4 from J, leaving 15 bases between them. Germline V gene data show CDR1 as SGDLS and CDR2 as YYNGEE. The CDR3 has 14 amino acids. CDR3 loop: CASSPGDSLYEQYF. In DNA, the CDR3 is TGTGCCAGCAGCCCCGGAGACTCCTTGTACGAGCAGTACTTC.

This clonotype was found once. The gene calls are TRBV19 and TRBJ2-7, with 13 bases matching TRBD2. The V and J ends lost 4 bases and 5 bases, in that order; junction bases with no gene match: 5. The CDR3 has 15 residues. Germline CDR1 is LNHDA and CDR2 is SQIVND (reference sequence). This CDR3 reads CASSTGTSGMNEQYF. DNA for the CDR3: TGTGCCAGTAGTACCGGGACTAGCGGGATGAACGAGCAGTACTTC.

The rearrangement links TRBV3-1 to TRBJ2-2; 10 bases agree with TRBD2. This CDR3 region has 16 residues. Germline V gives CDR1 LGHDT, CDR2 YNNKEL (reference sequence). After removal of 4 bases from V and 0 bases from J, the junction contained 2 bases not matched to a gene. The CDR3 is CASSRTSGTNTGELFF. The CDR3 nucleotides read TGTGCCAGCAGCCGAACTAGCGGGACGAACACCGGGGAGCTGTTTTTT.

In its sample, this clonotype was seen a few times. The chain is built from TRBV19 and TRBJ1-1; D is uncertain. Germline V CDR1 and CDR2: LNHDA, SQIVND (reference sequence). The V gene lost 6 bases and the J gene lost 1 base, with 0 bases spanning the gap. CDR3 length equals 10 residues. CDR3 DNA sequence: TGTGCCAGTAGGAACACTGAAGCTTTCTTT. It is translated as CASRNTEAFF.